What follows is one TCR beta chain and its context. This receptor's antigen is unknown. These data come from a study of T cells expressing NK-cell markers (dated by TCRdb to about 2020). For the study in its entirety: In sorted CD3+CD56+NKG2C+, CD3+CD56+NKG2C- and CD3+CD56-NKG2C+ T-cell subsets from eight or nine donors, TCR beta-chain repertoires were profiled. The eight sequenced donors were randomly selected healthy volunteers, three men and five women. The libraries were sequenced on Illumina HiSeq 2000/2500, MiSeq or NextSeq, producing 2 x 150 bp reads. Among the eight sequenced donors, only one was HCMV-seronegative, while the other seven were HCMV-seropositive. General findings and caveats noted by the study authors: It remained unclear whether the expanded NKG2C-expressing T cell clones were specific for HCMV antigens. Those dominant clonotypes were again the most abundant among CD3+CD56-NKG2C+ cells in several donors, at about 25-65%. For five or six donors, the dominant CD3+CD56+NKG2C+ clonotypes were among the top 10 CD8+ clonotypes and accounted for roughly 1.0-7.5% of CD8+ T cells.

TCRdb shows the sequencer as Illumina HiSeq 2000. TCR beta cDNA libraries were made by 5'RACE template switching that added a universal primer site and unique molecular identifiers. Synthesis of cDNA was primed from the TCR beta constant segment and was followed by two consecutive PCR amplification steps. The paper's processing steps were these. MIGEC was used to demultiplex reads and group the reads by UMI, and MiTCR was used to assemble and quantify clonotypes. To exclude erroneous sequences, only TCR cDNA sequences supported by at least two reads were retained. The tcR package was used for downstream repertoire analysis, and clonotypes were matched between fractions using CDR3 nucleotide sequence together with V segment. Antigen specificity was annotated against VDJdb with VDJmatch, allowing one amino acid substitution in CDR3. TCRdb reprocessed the public reads and reports one entry per CDR3 protein sequence, without DNA. TCRdb, not the original authors, processed these V and J calls. The sample's records list a few hundred thousand distinct CDR3 sequences. The ten largest account for 5.2% of the sample.

A commercial ELISA kit detecting HCMV-specific IgG in serum was used to determine HCMV serostatus. Peripheral blood mononuclear cells were isolated from blood by Ficoll density gradient centrifugation. For CDR1 and CDR2, the germline V gene lists SGHRS and YFSETQ. From the cysteine up to the phenylalanine, the CDR3 has a length of 14 residues. DNA for this receptor is not on file. The sequence links TRBV5-1 to TRBJ1-4. The sequencing input was blood T cells: a sorted CD56 or NKG2C T cell subset, CD4+ or CD8+ T cells, or bulk PBMC T cells (not recorded which). The clonotype originates from a man aged 18-70 years in good health. The CDR3 reads CASRRDTTNEKLFF.